The next 8 T cell receptor beta chains were all read from a single sample in a study of T cell responses to AZD1222 COVID-19 vaccine. Measured with immunoSEQ multiplex PCR; TCRdb has only the in-frame clones, and not every one. The sample includes approximately 220,000 clones, under 95% of them seen just once. The specimen comprised peripheral blood, sampled on day 0 of MenACWY control vaccination. The receptor source for this set is an adult in good health.

This chain uses TRBV28 with TRBJ1-6, with D unclear. V shed 8 bases and J shed 6 bases, with 11 bases lying between them. The length of the CDR3 is 13 residues. Germline V CDR1 and CDR2: MDHEN, SYDVKM. CDR3 amino acids: CASRPEVNSPLHF. DNA for the CDR3: TGTGCCAGCCGGCCCGAGGTTAATTCACCCCTCCACTTT.

V usage is TRBV19 and J usage is TRBJ2-7, with D perhaps TRBD1 (5 bases). The CDR3 consists of 13 residues. CDR1 and CDR2 from the germline V gene are LNHDA and SQIVND (reference sequence). Deletions cut 10 bases from V and 1 base from J, with 14 bases between. DNA for the CDR3: TGTGCCACCAGAAAAGACAGTTCCTACGAGCAGTACTTC. This gives the protein CATRKDSSYEQYF.

The chain uses TRBV21-1 and TRBJ2-3; TRBD2, the table's D call, lacks a check against the DNA. TRBV21-1 is classified as a pseudogene. The CDR3 contains 20 residues. The CDR3 DNA reads as TGTGCCAGCAGCAAAGCGCGTGCTAGCGGGGGGGATGCTAGCACAGATACGCAGTATTTT. Residues: CASSKARASGGDASTDTQYF.

The chain employs TRBV30 and TRBJ1-2; D ambiguous. Deletions cut 0 bases from V and 0 bases from J, with 5 bases between. CDR3 length equals 13 residues. Germline V lookup: CDR1 GTSNPN, CDR2 SVGIG (reference sequence). This CDR3 reads CAWSVVANYGYTF. The DNA for the CDR3 is TGTGCCTGGAGTGTGGTAGCTAACTATGGCTACACCTTC.

The chain couples TRBV5-1 to TRBJ1-2, with unresolved D. Germline CDR1 reads SGHRS; CDR2 reads YFSETQ. This CDR3 has 13 amino acids. The V end was cut by 0 bases, the J end by 5 bases, with 8 bases between. CDR3 nucleotide sequence: TGCGCCAGCAGCTTGGACGGGGTGTATGGCTACACCTTC. This codes for CASSLDGVYGYTF.

The chain couples TRBV4-2 to TRBJ2-6, with 9 bases aligning to TRBD2. Per germline, CDR1 LGHNA and CDR2 YNFKEQ. The CDR3 runs to 19 residues. Trimming at V came to 0 bases and at J to 2 bases, leaving 8 bases not matched to a gene. The CDR3 here is CASSQDPAGGLPGANVLTF. The CDR3 region has the DNA TGTGCCAGCAGCCAAGACCCAGCGGGGGGCCTCCCTGGGGCCAACGTCCTGACTTTC.

The chain carries TRBV7-3 and TRBJ2-3; D remains ambiguous. This CDR3 has 12 amino acids. CDR1 and CDR2 from the germline V gene are SGHTA and FQGTGA. V lost 1 base and J lost 4, with 3 bases in between. The CDR3, as DNA: TGTGCCAGCAGCTTAAGCCCAGATACGCAGTATTTT. Its translation: CASSLSPDTQYF.

V and J are TRBV28 and TRBJ1-5; 9 bases fit TRBD1. This CDR3 comprises 15 residues. The trim removed 10 bases at V and 4 bases at J, leaving 11 bases unmatched. Germline V gene sequence: CDR1 MDHEN, CDR2 SYDVKM. The CDR3 DNA sequence: TGTGCCACCTCACTGAGACAGGGGGTTAATCAGCCCCAGCATTTT. Its translation is CATSLRQGVNQPQHF.